The clone carrying this TCR beta chain was counted at least ten times. The source of the sample is a study of T cells in Graves' hyperthyroidism and ophthalmopathy. Patients aged 18 to 65 had newly diagnosed hyperthyroidism lasting under 2 months. Diagnoses were established using clinical symptoms, serum thyroxine and TRAb, thyroid ultrasound and orbital computed tomography. From RNA transcripts, TCR beta CDR3 regions were amplified. First-round RT-PCR with HTBI primers amplified the TCR CDR3 region. TCRdb itself ran the multiplex PCR reads through MiXCR, one entry per CDR3 protein. The sample consists of approximately 560,000 distinct CDR3 sequences, 15% to 19% of them appearing once. This CDR3 is 16 amino acids long. Germline loops: CDR1 SGHRS, CDR2 YFSETQ. The J segment lost 3 bases and the V segment lost 0 bases, leaving 7 bases of the junction unmatched.

The sequencing sample was made of blood. This chain uses TRBV5-1 with TRBJ2-7, with 9 nucleotides matching TRBD1. The origin of this receptor is a woman in her 30s with Graves' hyperthyroidism. DNA of the CDR3: TGCGCCAGCAGCTTGGGAAGGGACAGGGTAAACTACGAGCAGTACTTC. This encodes CASSLGRDRVNYEQYF.